The 12 T cell receptor beta chains presented below share a single source sample, sequenced in a study of graft-versus-host responses after intestinal transplantation. Libraries were prepared by immunoSEQ multiplex PCR; TCRdb keeps only in-frame clonotypes and omits some of them. This table holds about 82,000 clones, roughly nine tenths found once. Which antigens these TCRs recognize remains unknown. The source material was unstimulated CD4+ T cells sorted from spleen or lymph node cells, sampled before intestinal transplant. The receptors originated from a human donor who received an intestinal transplant.

The chain recombines TRBV11-3 with TRBJ2-3; 13 bases fit TRBD2. After removal of 5 bases from V and 2 bases from J, the junction contained 7 bases not matched to a gene. Germline CDR1 and CDR2: SGHNT and YENEEA. The CDR3 contains 17 residues. DNA for the CDR3: TGTGCCAGCAGCAGCCTACTAGCGGGGGGGTCCACAGATACGCAGTATTTT. Encoded protein: CASSSLLAGGSTDTQYF.

Only one count was recorded for this clone. The chain carries TRBV5-1 and TRBJ2-3; D is unclear. The CDR3 sequence is 13 residues long. CDR1 and CDR2 from the germline V gene are SGHRS and YFSETQ. The V end lost 4 bases, the J end lost 3 bases, and 9 bases lay between the germline ends. The CDR3 reads CASSRDTTDTQYF. DNA of the CDR3: TGCGCCAGCAGCCGAGATACTACAGATACGCAGTATTTT.

The rearrangement uses TRBV7-2 and TRBJ1-6; tentative D call: TRBD1 (5 bases). Germline values: CDR1 SGHTA, CDR2 FQGNSA. Trimming removed 1 base from V and 5 bases from J, with 9 bases in between. The CDR3 has 15 amino acids. The CDR3 DNA is TGTGCCAGCAGCTTAGGTAGACAGAATAATTCACCCCTCCACTTT. Translation gives CASSLGRQNNSPLHF.

The chain couples TRBV29-1 to TRBJ2-3; weak D call: TRBD2 (5 bases). The CDR3 extends over 14 amino acids. The germline V and J ends were trimmed by 1 base and 3 bases, with 11 bases remaining between them. From germline, CDR1 is SQVTM and CDR2 ANQGSEA. The CDR3: CSVEVMAGTDTQYF. Written as DNA, the CDR3 is TGCAGCGTTGAAGTTATGGCGGGTACAGATACGCAGTATTTT.

The J gene is TRBJ2-7, the V gene TRBV18; 9 nucleotides align to TRBD1. In germline, CDR1 is KGHSH, CDR2 LQKENI. V trimming: 1 base; J trimming: 5 bases; junction bases outside the gene matches: 0. The length of the CDR3 is 13 residues. CDR3 residues: CASSPRTGDEQYF. The CDR3 nucleotides are TGTGCCAGCTCACCACGGACAGGGGACGAGCAGTACTTC.

The chain has TRBV4-1 and TRBJ2-7; perhaps TRBD1 as D (6 bases). CDR1 and CDR2 (germline): MGHRA, YSYEKL. CDR3 length equals 17 residues. V shed 1 base and J shed 6 bases, with 22 bases lying between them. The CDR3: CASSQATDRPTGSEQYF. CDR3 coding DNA: TGCGCCAGCAGCCAAGCAACCGACCGTCCCACAGGGTCCGAGCAGTACTTC.

The chain combines TRBV10-1 with TRBJ2-1; 7 bases fit TRBD1. Germline-derived CDR1 and CDR2 are WNHNN and SYGVQD (reference sequence). The CDR3 length is 15 residues. With 3 bases clipped from V and 7 bases from J, the junction kept 9 bases outside the gene matches. The CDR3 region is CASSELTGNRNEQFF. CDR3 DNA: TGCGCCAGCAGTGAACTGACAGGGAACCGGAATGAGCAGTTCTTC.

The chain employs TRBV5-1 and TRBJ1-6, with 7 bases matching TRBD1. V was clipped by 4 bases and J by 5 bases; unmatched bases: 12. Germline lookup yields CDR1 SGHRS and CDR2 YFSETQ. The CDR3 is 17 amino acids. CDR3 in amino acids: CASSAVPQGIDNSPLHF. The CDR3 DNA reads as TGCGCCAGCAGCGCGGTGCCACAGGGGATCGATAATTCACCCCTCCACTTT.

Concerning this clone itself: Different DNA sequences within this sample yield the same CDR3. The rearrangement links TRBV7-2 to TRBJ1-2, with D perhaps TRBD1 (6 bases). The germline gives CDR1 SGHTA, CDR2 FQGNSA. The CDR3 spans 13 residues. Trimming left V 3 bases short and J 2 bases short, with 7 bases between. Here the CDR3 reads CASSFGQNYGYTF. The CDR3 coding sequence is TGTGCCAGCAGCTTTGGACAGAACTATGGCTACACCTTC.

This sequence joins TRBV6-5 and TRBJ2-2; TRBD1 matches 7 bases. Germline V gene data show CDR1 as MNHEY and CDR2 as SVGAGI. Unmatched junction bases numbered 6, after V lost 6 bases and J lost 5 bases. This CDR3 has 14 residues. In nucleotides, the CDR3 is TGTGCCAGCAGCACCGGGACAGATACCGGGGAGCTGTTTTTT. It yields the protein CASSTGTDTGELFF.

The chain carries TRBV18 and TRBJ2-7, with 11 bases that match TRBD1. The CDR3 loop spans 15 amino acids. CDR1 and CDR2 from the germline V gene are KGHSH and LQKENI. V trimming: 3 bases; J trimming: 5 bases; junction bases outside the gene matches: 6. The CDR3 DNA sequence: TGTGCCAGCTCACCCTTGGGACAGGGGGTCCACGAGCAGTACTTC. Translating gives CASSPLGQGVHEQYF.

The rearrangement links TRBV7-2 to TRBJ2-5; D uncertain. The germline gives CDR1 SGHTA, CDR2 FQGNSA. V lost 4 bases and J lost 5, with 5 bases in between. This CDR3 contains 11 residues. CDR3 sequence reads: CASSSRETQYF. CDR3 coding DNA: TGTGCCAGCAGCTCCAGGGAGACCCAGTACTTC.